This T cell receptor (beta chain) stems from a study of T cells in localized non-small cell lung cancer. The CDR3 contains 16 residues. CDR1 and CDR2 (germline): SGHRS, YFSETQ. The V gene end was trimmed by 4 bases and the J gene end by 5 bases; junction bases not matched to a gene: 11. Profiled with immunoSEQ multiplex PCR; TCRdb holds only in-frame clones, not every one. The sample lists about 24,000 clones, about 86% occurring once. The chain couples TRBV5-1 to TRBJ2-2, with 7 nucleotides matching TRBD2. Material: peripheral blood, obtained before any cancer treatment. The clonotype comes from an older male donor with stage II squamous cell lung carcinoma. The CDR3 spells CASSVPGPRGTGELFF. Written as DNA, the CDR3 is TGCGCCAGCAGCGTTCCGGGACCGCGGGGGACCGGGGAGCTGTTTTTT.